This is a list of T cell receptor beta chains from one sample in a study of blood T cell repertoires in COVID-19. Profiling relied on immunoSEQ multiplex PCR, and the TCRdb table lists in-frame clones only, not all of them. The sample lists approximately 120,000 clones, about 70% occurring once. Sequenced input: peripheral blood. These receptors all stem from a woman between 70 and 85 years old with acute or convalescent COVID-19. CDR3s include the opening cysteine and the closing phenylalanine or tryptophan. D genes are given only for firm matches. The size entry is marked missing in some rows and otherwise reads once, few, many or a size class.

>once|TRBJ1-1|NA|TRBV10-3
TGTGCCATCTTGGGGGAGGACACTGAAGCTTTCTTT
CAILGEDTEAFF
>NA|TRBJ1-2|TRBD1|TRBV27
TGTGCCAGCAGTTCAAGGACAGGGTATGGCTACACCTTC
CASSSRTGYGYTF
>NA|TRBJ1-1|NA|TRBV7-8
TGTGCCAGCAGCTTAGGAACAGGAAGGGAAGCTTTCTTT
CASSLGTGREAFF
>NA|TRBJ1-4|NA|TRBV15
TGTGCCACCAGCAGAGATGGGGCAAAAAAACTGTTTTTT
CATSRDGAKKLFF
>NA|TRBJ1-3|NA|TRBV27
TGTGCCAGCAGTTTATCTTTCCCCCAAAACACCATATATTTT
CASSLSFPQNTIYF
>NA|TRBJ2-3|TRBD2|TRBV7-8
TGTGCCAGCAGCCATCTAGCGGGGGCAGATACGCAGTATTTT
CASSHLAGADTQYF
>NA|TRBJ2-5|TRBD2|TRBV15
TGTGCCACCAATTCCTCCGGGCGGGGGGGAGAGACCCAGTACTTC
CATNSSGRGGETQYF
>NA|TRBJ2-2|TRBD1|TRBV28
TGTGCCAGCAGTTTACCCGGGGACAGGGGGTACACCGGGGAGCTGTTTTTT
CASSLPGDRGYTGELFF
>once|TRBJ1-2|NA|TRBV6-2/TRBV6-3
TGTGCCAGCAGCACCGGACAGTCTGGTGGCTACACCTTC
CASSTGQSGGYTF
>NA|TRBJ1-2|NA|TRBV5-8
TGTGCCAGCAGCTTGGGAACAGACCGCTATGGCTACACCTTC
CASSLGTDRYGYTF
>NA|TRBJ1-2|NA|TRBV7-6
TGTGCCAGCAGCATCCGGGACACCCCTGACTATGGCTACACCTTC
CASSIRDTPDYGYTF
>few|TRBJ1-4|TRBD1|TRBV27
TGTGCCAGTCGACCCGGGACAGGGAGTGAAAAACTGTTTTTT
CASRPGTGSEKLFF
>NA|TRBJ2-1|TRBD1|TRBV15
TGTGCCACCAGCCCGACAGGGGGGAACAATGAGCAGTTCTTC
CATSPTGGNNEQFF
>NA|TRBJ2-3|TRBD2|TRBV13
TGTGCCAGCAGCTCCTTCAGGAGCGGGGGGGCCTATACGCAGTATTTT
CASSSFRSGGAYTQYF
>NA|TRBJ2-1|TRBD1|TRBV15
TGTGCCACCAGCGGGGACAGGGGGCGGATCGCTGAGCAGTTCTTC
CATSGDRGRIAEQFF
>NA|TRBJ1-5|NA|TRBV6-2/TRBV6-3
TGTGCCAGCAGTACGGGGAGTTGGGATCAGCCCCAGCATTTT
CASSTGSWDQPQHF
>NA|TRBJ2-5|NA|TRBV28
TGTGCCAGCAGAAGGGGTACGCGACAGACCCAGTACTTC
CASRRGTRQTQYF
>NA|TRBJ2-7|NA|TRBV9
TGTGCCAGCAGCGTAGACGGAGGGTCCCCTGAATACGAGCAGTACTTC
CASSVDGGSPEYEQYF
>NA|TRBJ1-3|NA|TRBV25-1
TGTGCCAGCAGGGAATCGGGAAACACCATATATTTT
CASRESGNTIYF
>few|TRBJ2-7|NA|TRBV7-9
TGTGCCAGCAGCCGCCAAGAGGGAGTTTACGAGCAGTACTTC
CASSRQEGVYEQYF
>few|TRBJ2-2|TRBD1|TRBV27
TGTGCCAGCAGTTTGTATACAGGGGGCCGCACCGGGGAGCTGTTTTTT
CASSLYTGGRTGELFF
>many|TRBJ1-5|TRBD1|TRBV5-6
TGTGCCAGCAGCTTGGGCAGGGGGAGGAATCAGCCCCAGCATTTT
CASSLGRGRNQPQHF
>NA|TRBJ2-1|NA|TRBV14
TGTGCCAGCAGTCGCTTGGGGGGTAATAATGAGCAGTTCTTC
CASSRLGGNNEQFF
>NA|TRBJ1-4|TRBD1|TRBV14
TGTGCCAGCAGCCCAAGGACAGGATCCGAAAAACTGTTTTTT
CASSPRTGSEKLFF
>NA|TRBJ1-2|NA|TRBV29-1
TGCAGCGTTCCCTTTGCTACAGGGAACCATGGCTACACCTTC
CSVPFATGNHGYTF
>NA|TRBJ2-3|TRBD2|TRBV10-3
TGTGCCATCAGTGACAGTGGGCCGAGACTAGCGGGGGATGATACGCAGTATTTT
CAISDSGPRLAGDDTQYF
>NA|TRBJ2-7|NA|TRBV10-1
TGCGCCAGCAGTCACGGGCGGAGGGTCTACTTC
CASSHGRRVYF
>once|TRBJ2-7|TRBD1|TRBV6-1
TGTGCCAGCAGTGAAGCGATGGGACAGGGGGCCTCCGAGCAGTACTTC
CASSEAMGQGASEQYF
>few|TRBJ1-6|NA|TRBV27
TGTGCCAGCAGTTTATTGGGGGGTTTATCCTATAATTCACCCCTCCACTTT
CASSLLGGLSYNSPLHF
>NA|TRBJ2-7|TRBD1|TRBV28
TGTGCCAGCAGCCGCCCCGACAGGGATAAGTACTTC
CASSRPDRDKYF
>few|TRBJ1-5|TRBD1|TRBV7-9
TGTGCCAGCAGCCCCGGGACAGGGGGAAGCAATCAGCCCCAGCATTTT
CASSPGTGGSNQPQHF
>once|TRBJ2-1|TRBD2|TRBV11-3
TGTGCCAGCAGCTTAGGAGATAGCGGGGGACGCAATGAGCAGTTCTTC
CASSLGDSGGRNEQFF
>NA|TRBJ2-1|TRBD1|TRBV29-1
TGCAGCGTTGGGGGGCAGGGGGCACCGAATGAGCAGTTCTTC
CSVGGQGAPNEQFF
>NA|TRBJ1-4|TRBD1|TRBV25-1
TGTGCCAGCAACCTGACCCGGGGGGGATTATACAGGGGTCTGTTTTTT
CASNLTRGGLYRGLFF
>NA|TRBJ2-3|TRBD2|TRBV9
TGTGCCAGCAGCGTAGAACTAGCGGGAGGGCCGGGCACAGATACGCAGTATTTT
CASSVELAGGPGTDTQYF
>NA|TRBJ2-1|TRBD1|TRBV5-1
TGCGCCAGCAGCTTCCGGGACAGGGTATACAATGAGCAGTTCTTC
CASSFRDRVYNEQFF
>NA|TRBJ2-7|TRBD2|TRBV9
TGTGCCAGCAGCGATGCCGGGACTAGCGGTTCCTACGAGCAGTACTTC
CASSDAGTSGSYEQYF
>NA|TRBJ2-5|NA|TRBV6-5
TGTGCCAGCAGCCCCTTTAGTGAGGGTAAAGAGACCCAGTACTTC
CASSPFSEGKETQYF
>NA|TRBJ2-2|NA|TRBV2
TGTGCCAGCAGTGGGGGGGAGAACACCGGGGAGCTGTTTTTT
CASSGGENTGELFF
>NA|TRBJ2-7|NA|TRBV28
TGTGCCAGCAGTCCTCTAACTCGGGAATACGAGCAGTACTTC
CASSPLTREYEQYF
>NA|TRBJ2-5|TRBD1|TRBV5-4
TGTGCCAGCAGCTTCACAGGGGGCCAAGAGACCCAGTACTTC
CASSFTGGQETQYF
>NA|TRBJ1-1|TRBD1|TRBV9
TGTGCCAGCAGCGTAGAGGGCAGGGGGCAAACTGAAGCTTTCTTT
CASSVEGRGQTEAFF
>once|TRBJ2-1|NA|TRBV5-6
TGTGCCAGCAGCCCCAGTTTGATTTACAATGAGCAGTTCTTC
CASSPSLIYNEQFF